In its sample, the clone carrying this T cell receptor (beta chain) was seen many times. The antigen is unknown. These data come from a study of CD8 T cells in ankylosing spondylitis. Notes on the study in general: Matched ankylosing spondylitis synovial fluid reportedly showed significant enrichment of disease-linked clones. Roughly 8 highly homologous variants formed a TCR beta motif that appeared characteristic of ankylosing spondylitis blood. Clones linked with disease were CD8+ and fairly uncommon in the peripheral blood.

CDR3 length: 13 residues. CDR1 is SQVTM and CDR2 is ANQGSEA in the germline V gene. Trimming at V came to 3 bases and at J to 6 bases, leaving 3 bases not matched to a gene. Quantitative 5'-RACE with molecular barcodes was used to make the TCR beta libraries. TCRdb itself ran the 5' RACE reads through MiXCR, one entry per CDR3 protein. The sample lists around 490,000 distinct CDR3 sequences, roughly 5% occurring once. The V and J genes are TRBV29-1 and TRBJ1-1; 11 bases map to TRBD1. The sequencing sample was made of blood, either unsorted or a sorted T cell fraction (not recorded which). The clonotype was recovered from a male donor with ankylosing spondylitis. CDR3 loop: CSVERDRGAEAFF. CDR3 nucleotide sequence: TGCAGCGTTGAGAGGGACAGGGGGGCTGAAGCTTTCTTT.